What follows are 7 T cell receptor beta chains derived from one specimen sequenced in a study of shared clonotypes between healthy human individuals. CD45RO-negative, CCR7-selected cells formed the naive CD8 fraction, which excluded terminally differentiated effector memory CD45RA+ cells. Clones were read by immunoSEQ multiplex PCR, and TCRdb kept only the in-frame ones, dropping some. The table lists roughly 2 million clones, about 95% of them singletons. Specimen: naive CD8+ T cells sorted from blood. The receptors originated from a man younger than 30 in good health.

V and J are TRBV25-1 and TRBJ2-1; D unresolved. V lost 1 base and J 9 bases, leaving 4 bases between the germline ends. Germline V CDR1 and CDR2: MGHDK, SYGVNS. This CDR3 spans 11 amino acids. The CDR3 loop is CASSEFVEQFF. Written as DNA, the CDR3 is TGTGCCAGCAGTGAATTCGTTGAGCAGTTCTTC.

Remarks on this clone: Other DNA sequences in the same sample also yield this CDR3. The rearrangement joins TRBV11-2 to TRBJ2-7, with 9 bases fitting TRBD1. The CDR3 loop spans 12 amino acids. Trimming removed 5 bases from V and 7 bases from J; junction bases left unmatched: 3. Germline CDR1 SGHAT, CDR2 FQNNGV. CDR3 region: CASSGDRVEQYF. The CDR3 region has the DNA TGTGCCAGCAGCGGGGACAGGGTAGAGCAGTACTTC.

This clone turned up a few times. The chain links TRBV27 to TRBJ2-7; TRBD1 matches 7 bases. CDR3 length: 13 amino acids. Germline V gives CDR1 MNHEY, CDR2 SMNVEV (reference sequence). V lost 5 bases, J lost 2 bases, and 3 bases stayed unmatched. The CDR3: CASSDRDTYEQYF. The CDR3 DNA sequence: TGTGCCAGCAGTGACAGGGATACCTACGAGCAGTACTTC.

V is TRBV4-3 and J is TRBJ1-2; D not resolved. Germline V gives CDR1 LGHNA, CDR2 YSLEER. The CDR3 extends over 13 amino acids. The V and J ends lost 0 bases and 7 bases respectively, with 9 bases between them. CDR3 DNA: TGCGCCAGCAGCCAAGACCTTACCGGTGGCTACACCTTC. Amino acids: CASSQDLTGGYTF.

This chain joins TRBV7-8 and TRBJ2-5; the match to TRBD2 covers 10 bases. The CDR3 consists of 16 residues. In germline, CDR1 is SGHVS, CDR2 FQNEAQ. V shed 4 bases, J shed 1 base, and the junction held 6 bases outside the gene matches. The CDR3 bases are TGTGCCAGCAGCTCGAAACTAGCGGGACTCCAAGAGACCCAGTACTTC. Translated, it gives CASSSKLAGLQETQYF.

In nucleotides, the CDR3 is TGTGCCAGCAGTCCTGGGGACGGTATAGCCTATGGCTACACCTTC. This sequence encodes CASSPGDGIAYGYTF. The rearrangement joins TRBV27 to TRBJ1-2; weak D call: TRBD1 (5 bases). Germline CDR1 is MNHEY and CDR2 is SMNVEV (reference sequence). This CDR3 has 15 amino acids. Trimming removed 5 bases at V and 4 bases at J, with 17 bases between.

The chain combines TRBV4-3 with TRBJ2-1; TRBD1 matches at 7 bases. This CDR3 comprises 15 residues. Germline values: CDR1 LGHNA, CDR2 YSLEER. Trimming cost V 0 bases and J 7 bases; bases outside gene matches: 6. CDR3 sequence (DNA): TGCGCCAGCAGCCAAGAGTGGGCAGGGGGAAATGAGCAGTTCTTC. It is translated as CASSQEWAGGNEQFF.